This TCR beta chain originates from a study of spatial heterogeneity in lung cancer. TCRdb fed the 5' RACE reads into MiXCR, producing one record per CDR3 protein. Here the sample spans about 39,000 distinct CDR3 sequences, around 3.1% being singletons. The time point: sample taken at primary tumor resection. Donors were approximately 70 untreated early-stage non-small cell lung cancer patients. Tumor, nontumor lung or frozen PBMC supplied whole RNA, sequenced without sorting. Many counts were recorded for this clonotype. The sequence came from a male donor with early-stage non-small cell lung cancer. The sequences come from normal lung tissue next to the tumor, collected at surgery.

The chain's CDR3 is CASSFRTGGYTEAFF. CDR3 nucleotides: TGTGCCAGCAGTTTCCGGACAGGGGGGTACACTGAAGCTTTCTTT. The chain links TRBV28 to TRBJ1-1, with 10 bases identical to TRBD1. Trimming at V came to 3 bases and at J to 3 bases, leaving 4 bases not matched to a gene. Germline values: CDR1 MDHEN, CDR2 SYDVKM. The CDR3 is 15 residues long.